This T cell receptor (beta chain) was sequenced in a study of T cells after yellow fever vaccination. The overall study: The fractions with low cell numbers were processed using SMART-Seq v4 Ultra Low Input.

This clonotype was observed at least ten times. Its antigen is as yet unknown. From the 5' RACE reads, TCRdb called clonotypes with MiXCR, one entry per CDR3 protein. The sample shows more than 120,000 distinct CDR3 sequences, 7.7% of them seen only once. Per germline, CDR1 SEHNR and CDR2 FQNEAQ (reference sequence). This CDR3 contains 15 residues. Between the trimmed V and J ends, which lost 1 base and 8 bases, there was a span of 12 bases. Study-level findings and limits: Of the clonotypes, a small share occurred in both CD4 and CD8 compartments. When the response was secondary, it was weaker but reached its peak faster, day 5 versus 15.

Sequences were derived from CD4+ T cells sorted from PBMCs, sampled 5 days after the yellow fever booster vaccination. The receptor was isolated from a man aged 30 to 39 who received the YFV17D yellow fever vaccine. The chain is built from TRBV7-9 and TRBJ1-6; D unclear. The CDR3 sequence is CASSLVVAKDSPLHF. The CDR3 nucleotides are TGTGCCAGCAGCTTAGTCGTGGCAAAGGATTCACCCCTCCACTTT.